These 9 T cell receptor beta chains were all obtained from the same sample, sequenced in a study of OX40 agonist ivuxolimab in advanced cancers. Library preparation was by the immunoSEQ multiplex PCR assay. In TCRdb, the immuneACCESS table is reduced to in-frame sequences with V and J assigned. These tables do not hold every clone; where another copy was compared, an unresolved V gene accounts for under half, and the others remain unexplained. The sample yields under 140,000 clones; approximately 89% were counted once. Around 0.27% of the sample rests with the top ten. The sequencing here drew on CD4+ or CD8+ T cells sorted from blood, taken in a trial of the OX40 agonist ivuxolimab. These receptors were obtained from an adult with an advanced solid tumor such as melanoma, head and neck, liver or kidney cancer.

V gene TRBV6-5 combines with J gene TRBJ1-2, with D hard to call. With 0 bases removed from V and 8 bases from J, the gap between germline ends came to 7 bases. This CDR3 has 12 amino acids. Germline CDR1 MNHEY, CDR2 SVGAGI. CDR3 sequence reads: CASSYSGWGYTF. CDR3 in DNA: TGTGCCAGCAGTTACTCGGGGTGGGGCTACACCTTC.

The gene calls are TRBV9 and TRBJ2-3; 7 bases align to TRBD2. CDR1 is SGDLS, CDR2 YYNGEE, per germline. V lost 2 bases to trimming and J lost 5 bases; unmatched junction nucleotides: 8. The CDR3 is 15 residues long. The DNA for the CDR3 is TGTGCCAGCAGCGTGGGAGGGAGTGACGGAGATACGCAGTATTTT. This translates into CASSVGGSDGDTQYF.

V gene TRBV7-9 combines with J gene TRBJ2-6, with D perhaps matching TRBD1 or TRBD2 (6 bases each). Germline V gene data show CDR1 as SEHNR and CDR2 as FQNEAQ (reference sequence). Trimming stripped 5 bases from V and 3 bases from J, with 20 bases between. There are 18 residues in the CDR3. The CDR3 sequence is CASSPQMGGLGGANVLTF. In DNA form, the CDR3 reads TGTGCCAGCAGCCCCCAGATGGGGGGCTTGGGTGGGGCCAACGTCCTGACTTTC.

The V gene is TRBV10-3, the J gene TRBJ1-1, with D tentatively TRBD1 (5 bases). CDR1 ENHRY and CDR2 SYGVKD come from the germline V gene. V dropped 2 bases and J dropped 5 bases, with 15 bases sitting between them. The CDR3 totals 15 residues. As DNA, the CDR3 is TGTGCCATCAGTGAGGGTCAAGGGGCGAGGACTGAAGCTTTCTTT. This gives the protein CAISEGQGARTEAFF.

In DNA, the CDR3 is TGTGCCAGCAGCACCGGACAGCAGGAGCTATCTATCGAAAAACTGTTTTTT. This encodes CASSTGQQELSIEKLFF. The V gene is TRBV5-6, the J gene TRBJ1-4, with D tentatively TRBD1 (6 bases). Germline V lookup: CDR1 SGHDT, CDR2 YYEEEE. CDR3 size: 17 residues. V was clipped by 4 bases and J by 8 bases, with 24 bases between them.

This rearrangement joins TRBV9 to TRBJ1-4, with D hard to call. There are 13 residues in the CDR3. Trimming removed 4 bases at V and 8 bases at J, with 12 bases between. From germline, CDR1 is SGDLS and CDR2 YYNGEE. The CDR3 nucleotides are TGTGCCAGCAGCCCTCGTATCGGAGAAAAACTGTTTTTT. As protein: CASSPRIGEKLFF.

The chain joins TRBV9 to TRBJ2-7; the match to TRBD2 covers 10 bases. Unmatched junction bases numbered 3, after V lost 3 bases and J lost 0 bases. Germline assignment: CDR1 SGDLS and CDR2 YYNGEE. The length of the CDR3 is 15 residues. In DNA, the CDR3 is TGTGCCAGCAGCGAGTCTAGCGGGAGCTCCTACGAGCAGTACTTC. Its protein is CASSESSGSSYEQYF.

The gene calls are TRBV6-5 and TRBJ2-1; D is ambiguous. Germline CDR1 MNHEY, CDR2 SVGAGI. The CDR3 contains 12 residues. Trimming took off 6 bases at V and 8 bases at J, with 11 bases between the two ends. The CDR3 sequence is CASRGLSYEQFF. CDR3 DNA: TGTGCCAGCAGGGGCCTTTCCTATGAGCAGTTCTTC.

This clone was seen just once. This chain uses TRBV6-5 with TRBJ2-7; 8 bases map to TRBD1. The V and J ends lost 10 bases and 2 bases, in that order; junction bases with no gene match: 10. Germline V gene sequence: CDR1 MNHEY, CDR2 SVGAGI. The CDR3 is 14 amino acids. For the CDR3, the DNA is TGTGCCACAAGCCTTGGACAGGGTACCTACGAGCAGTACTTC. Residues: CATSLGQGTYEQYF.